Listed here is a single TCR beta chain. Its target is unknown. This sample is drawn from a study of Graves' ophthalmopathy and Graves' hyperthyroidism. General study results and limits: Blood also contained most of the expanded thyroid clonotypes above 0.001 frequency.

For repertoire sequencing, the TCR beta CDR3 regions were amplified from RNA transcripts. HTBI primers were used in a first-round RT-PCR, which preceded a second-round multiplex PCR. TCRdb called the multiplex PCR reads again in MiXCR, with one record for every CDR3 protein. The sample contains around 1,200,000 distinct CDR3 sequences, 35% to 40% of which appear only once. Orbital computed tomography, together with clinical symptoms, serum thyroxine, TRAb and thyroid ultrasound, was used for diagnosis. Trimming shortened V by 2 bases and J by 12 bases, and 10 bases separated the two germline ends. This CDR3 region has 11 residues. CDR1 and CDR2 from the germline V gene are MNHNS and SASEGT.

The chain employs TRBV6-1 and TRBJ2-5; a possible D gene is TRBD2 (5 bases). The receptor was isolated from an adult man with Graves' hyperthyroidism. The sample consisted of peripheral blood or thyroid tissue (not recorded which). The CDR3 here is CASSESGVEYF. The CDR3, as DNA: TGTGCCAGCAGTGAATCCGGGGTGGAGTACTTC.